This T cell receptor (beta chain) was observed in a study of blood T cells in healthy people across ages. Study-level background: Every two T cells gave about one barcoded beta molecule via template switching. Study conclusions and caveats: Bulk PBMC profiling left naive and antigen-experienced comparisons inconclusive.

On this clonotype: What it recognizes is unknown.

Germline assignment: CDR1 LNHNV and CDR2 YYDKDF (reference sequence). The V and J ends lost 1 base and 4 bases, in that order; junction bases with no gene match: 5. The CDR3 runs to 15 residues. Collection of 9.5 to 10 milliliters of peripheral blood was performed for each donor. It was with a sample-barcoded 5' primer and a J-beta primer mix that a second PCR of about 6 to 12 cycles was run. Every cDNA molecule bore a tag from a template-switch adaptor containing 12 random nucleotides. TCRdb reanalysed the 5' RACE reads using MiXCR and keeps one entry per CDR3 protein. The table records about 1 million distinct CDR3 sequences, 45% of them present only once.

The chain combines TRBV15 with TRBJ2-5, with TRBD2 matching over 8 bases. What was sequenced was blood. This TCR derives from a woman aged 60-75 years in good health. The chain's CDR3 is CATSRGERELETQYF. The CDR3 nucleotides are TGTGCCACCAGCAGAGGGGAGCGGGAGTTAGAGACCCAGTACTTC.